The entry below gives a single T cell receptor beta chain sequence along with its context. This specimen comes from a study of blood T cell repertoires in COVID-19. Looking at the study overall: In each case, the material was cDNA or gDNA derived from T cells, B-cell-depleted T cells, or PBMCs.

Original processing methods: Amplification of reference gene primers was used by the study to estimate nucleated cell counts. Method: immunoSEQ multiplex PCR; TCRdb's copy keeps in-frame clones and lacks some. V and J calls and clone size follow that table, whereas D and trimming were derived from the DNA. Of roughly 100,000 clones listed, 75% to 90% were seen once; the top ten hold around 20%. The CDR3 sequence is 14 residues long. In germline, CDR1 is SQVTM, CDR2 ANQGSEA. The V and J ends lost 4 bases and 0 bases, in that order; junction bases with no gene match: 4. The sample consisted of peripheral blood. V is TRBV29-1 and J is TRBJ1-2; 8 nucleotides align to TRBD1. This clonotype originated in a woman of 80 years or more with acute or convalescent COVID-19. The CDR3 DNA follows: TGCAGCGTTGGGGACAGGAACTCTAACTATGGCTACACCTTC. Amino acid sequence: CSVGDRNSNYGYTF.